This TCR beta chain was sequenced for a study of blood T cell repertoires in COVID-19. Across the whole study: Donors in the United States, Italy and Spain gave samples during acute or convalescent COVID-19. The cDNA or gDNA used as material had been derived from T cells, B-cell-depleted T cells, or PBMCs.

There are 15 residues in the CDR3. Germline CDR1 is LNHDA and CDR2 is SQIVND (reference sequence). V gave up 5 bases and J gave up 2 bases, with 10 bases separating them. Original processing notes: Reference gene primer amplification yielded estimated nucleated cell counts. Assay used: immunoSEQ multiplex PCR; TCRdb lists only in-frame clones, some missing. The V and J calls and the clone size are those of that table, but D and trimming were determined from the DNA. The sample lists 30,000 to 40,000 clones, roughly 80% seen once, with approximately 1.6% in the top ten. During active infection, Seattle patients enrolled and were then monitored through disease.

The sequencing sample was made of peripheral blood. The clonotype comes from a man aged 60 to 75 with COVID-19, enrolled during active disease. The rearrangement uses TRBV19 and TRBJ2-6; D unclear. The CDR3 DNA reads TGTGCCAGTAGTCAACAGAAGACTGGGGCCAACGTCCTGACTTTC. Its translation: CASSQQKTGANVLTF.